Sequencing of this T cell receptor (beta chain) was carried out in a study of blood T cell repertoires in COVID-19. Study overall: Donors in the United States, Italy and Spain gave samples during acute or convalescent COVID-19. The analysed material was cDNA or gDNA that came from T cells, B-cell-depleted T cells, or PBMCs.

There are 19 residues in the CDR3. Trimming removed 0 bases from V and 3 bases from J, with 24 bases in between. CDR1 and CDR2 (germline): SGHDN, FVKESK. In the original analysis: By means of reference gene primer amplification, nucleated cell counts were estimated. Method: immunoSEQ multiplex PCR; TCRdb's copy keeps in-frame clones and lacks some. V and J calls and clone size are those listed in that table; D and trimming were worked out from the DNA. Among about 270,000 clones listed, approximately 82% were seen once. Material for sequencing was peripheral blood. The V and J genes are TRBV14 and TRBJ2-7, with D perhaps matching TRBD2 (6 bases). This TCR came from a man older than 75 with acute or convalescent COVID-19. The CDR3 loop reads CASSQDIYGGMGRIYEQYF. As DNA, the CDR3 is TGTGCCAGCAGCCAAGACATTTATGGAGGGATGGGGCGGATCTACGAGCAGTACTTC.